Following are 22 T cell receptor beta chains from one sample sequenced in a study of cytomegalovirus exposure and HLA in healthy donors. PCR amplification relied on 60 Vbeta primers (plus 13 Jbeta primers). TCRdb's table, derived via immunoSEQ multiplex PCR, lists solely in-frame clones and lacks some. The data contain about 150,000 clones, roughly 75% of them seen just once; the ten biggest clones take up about 4.9%. The sample was PBMCs. The receptors shown here come from a man aged 25-45 years in good health.

The chain combines TRBV4-2 with TRBJ2-6, with D possibly TRBD1 on 6 matching bases. Trimming cost V 4 bases and J 2 bases, with 18 bases left between them. This CDR3 has 18 amino acids. Germline lookup yields CDR1 LGHNA and CDR2 YNFKEQ. In DNA form, the CDR3 reads TGTGCCAGCAGCCTAGCCGGGACAATGACACCTGGGGCCAACGTCCTGACTTTC. It specifies CASSLAGTMTPGANVLTF.

This clone was seen a single time. The V call is TRBV11-3, the J call TRBJ2-1; 7 positions agree with TRBD1. The V and J ends lost 2 bases and 5 bases, in that order; junction bases with no gene match: 6. Germline V CDR1 and CDR2: SGHNT, YENEEA. The CDR3 length is 15 residues. The CDR3 loop is CASSLTGTVNNEQFF. The DNA of the CDR3 is TGTGCCAGCAGCTTAACCGGGACAGTAAACAATGAGCAGTTCTTC.

In nucleotides, the CDR3 is TGTGCCACCAGCTCGGGGCGGGGCGGGATCACAGATACGCAGTATTTT. The encoded protein is CATSSGRGGITDTQYF. V usage is TRBV15 and J usage is TRBJ2-3, with D maybe TRBD2 (6 bases). Trimming removed 5 bases at V and 2 bases at J, with 17 bases between. CDR1 and CDR2 from the germline V gene are LNHNV and YYDKDF (reference sequence). The length of the CDR3 is 16 residues.

The chain is built from TRBV7-8 and TRBJ2-6; D might be TRBD2 (7 bases). The CDR3 has 17 amino acids. CDR1 SGHVS and CDR2 FQNEAQ come from the germline V gene. V gave up 5 bases and J gave up 0 bases, with 14 bases separating them. CDR3 in amino acids: CASSQWGGNSGANVLTF. CDR3 bases: TGTGCCAGCAGCCAATGGGGGGGCAACTCTGGGGCCAACGTCCTGACTTTC.

For the CDR3, the DNA is TGCGCCAGCAGCTTGGGGGGGACAGCAAGCAATCAGCCCCAGCATTTT. Encoded protein: CASSLGGTASNQPQHF. This sequence joins TRBV5-1 and TRBJ1-5, with TRBD1 identical over 7 bases. The ends lost 0 bases at V and 1 base at J; junction bases unmatched: 4. Germline V gene data show CDR1 as SGHRS and CDR2 as YFSETQ. CDR3 length: 16 residues.

In DNA, the CDR3 is TGCAGTGCCTCGGGCTACACCTTC. Amino acids: CSASGYTF. The rearrangement joins TRBV20-1 to TRBJ1-2, with no clear D. Trimming took off 6 bases at V and 8 bases at J, with 4 bases between the two ends. The CDR3 has 8 amino acids. Germline CDR1 and CDR2: DFQATT and SNEGSKA (reference sequence).

This clone showed up just once. CDR3 sequence (DNA): TGTGCCAGCAGTTTGGCTAGAACCTACGAGCAGTACTTC. Its protein is CASSLARTYEQYF. The chain employs TRBV28 and TRBJ2-7, with D hard to call. The CDR3 consists of 13 residues. V was clipped by 3 bases and J by 2 bases, with 8 bases between them. From germline, CDR1 is MDHEN and CDR2 SYDVKM.

V and J are TRBV7-2 and TRBJ1-1; D perhaps matches TRBD1 (5 bases). Trimming cost V 0 bases and J 7 bases, with 12 bases left between them. Per germline, CDR1 SGHTA and CDR2 FQGNSA. This CDR3 is built from 14 residues. The CDR3 sequence: CASSLALTTDEAFF. For the CDR3, the DNA is TGTGCCAGCAGCTTAGCGCTTACGACAGATGAAGCTTTCTTT.

V usage is TRBV5-1 and J usage is TRBJ2-7; 9 bases are a match to TRBD2. Germline V gives CDR1 SGHRS, CDR2 YFSETQ. Trimming at V came to 0 bases and at J to 3 bases, leaving 4 bases not matched to a gene. The CDR3 extends over 15 amino acids. As DNA, the CDR3 is TGCGCCAGCAGCTTGGGTAGCGGGAGTCTCTACGAGCAGTACTTC. Translation gives CASSLGSGSLYEQYF.

The rearrangement joins TRBV12-5 to TRBJ2-2; TRBD2 is a possible D gene (6 bases). The V gene's germline CDR1 is LGHNT and CDR2 FRNRAP. The V and J ends lost 3 bases and 3 bases respectively, with 17 bases between them. This CDR3 has 17 amino acids. CDR3 DNA: TGTGCTAGTGGTTTCCTCGAGAAGCGGGTCGACACCGGGGAGCTGTTTTTT. Its protein product is CASGFLEKRVDTGELFF.

The J gene is TRBJ1-1, the V gene TRBV19, with D possibly being TRBD1 (5 bases). Germline CDR1 is LNHDA and CDR2 is SQIVND (reference sequence). The CDR3 length is 14 residues. V was clipped by 3 bases and J by 0 bases, with 8 bases between them. The CDR3 nucleotides are TGTGCCAGTAGTATGGGAGGGGTGAACACTGAAGCTTTCTTT. Protein sequence: CASSMGGVNTEAFF.

This clone appeared once. The chain combines TRBV6-5 with TRBJ2-7, with 14 positions matching TRBD2. CDR3 length equals 14 residues. CDR1 and CDR2 (germline): MNHEY, SVGAGI. With 6 bases clipped from V and 9 bases from J, the junction kept 7 bases outside the gene matches. CDR3 region: CASRTGTSGSWQYF. CDR3 nucleotide sequence: TGTGCCAGCAGGACCGGGACTAGCGGGAGTTGGCAGTACTTC.

The chain couples TRBV5-1 to TRBJ2-4, with 8 bases matching TRBD2. Germline V gene lookup returns CDR1 SGHRS and CDR2 YFSETQ. This CDR3 contains 15 residues. Trimming removed 9 bases from V and 8 bases from J; junction bases left unmatched: 16. In nucleotides, the CDR3 is TGCGCCACCTCGGGGGGGTTCCGCCCTGGGGACATTCAGTACTTC. As protein: CATSGGFRPGDIQYF.

The chain is built from TRBV27 and TRBJ2-7; 8 nucleotides agree with TRBD1. V dropped 6 bases and J dropped 0; count of bases not matched to a gene: 4. Germline-derived CDR1 and CDR2 are MNHEY and SMNVEV (reference sequence). The CDR3 has 14 residues. The CDR3 is CASSIGQGSYEQYF. The CDR3, as DNA: TGTGCCAGCAGCATAGGACAGGGCTCCTACGAGCAGTACTTC.

In its sample, this clone was seen a few times. The chain couples TRBV19 to TRBJ2-6, with 9 bases matching TRBD1. Trimming cost V 10 bases and J 0 bases; bases outside gene matches: 10. Germline V CDR1 and CDR2: LNHDA, SQIVND (reference sequence). The CDR3 consists of 17 residues. The CDR3 is CATASQGASSGANVLTF. Written as DNA, the CDR3 is TGTGCCACCGCATCACAGGGGGCCAGCTCTGGGGCCAACGTCCTGACTTTC.

This chain joins TRBV7-3 and TRBJ2-3, with D possibly TRBD2 on 5 matching bases. V lost 2 bases and J 5 bases, leaving 8 bases between the germline ends. The CDR3 extends over 13 amino acids. From germline, CDR1 is SGHTA and CDR2 FQGTGA. This CDR3 reads CASSLRDRDTQYF. CDR3 DNA sequence: TGTGCCAGCAGCTTACGGGATAGAGATACGCAGTATTTT.

The chain is built from TRBV27 and TRBJ2-6; TRBD1 matches at 8 bases. Germline V gene sequence: CDR1 MNHEY, CDR2 SMNVEV (reference sequence). The V and J ends lost 5 bases and 0 bases, in that order; junction bases with no gene match: 12. The CDR3 spans 19 residues. Written as DNA, the CDR3 is TGTGCCAGCAGTCGTCAGACAGGGGCCTTCTACTCTGGGGCCAACGTCCTGACTTTC. It yields the protein CASSRQTGAFYSGANVLTF. The full variable domain, completed using reference TRBV27 and TRBJ2-6, is EAQVTQNPRYLITVTGKKLTVTCSQNMNHEYMSWYRQDPGLGLRQIYYSMNVEVTDKGDVPEGYKVSRKEKRNFPLILESPSPNQTSLYFCASSRQTGAFYSGANVLTFGAGSRLTVL.

This clone occurred once. The chain combines TRBV5-8 with TRBJ2-3; D perhaps matches TRBD2 (6 bases). The germline V gene encodes CDR1 SGHTS and CDR2 YDEGEE. The CDR3 runs to 14 residues. The V end lost 4 bases, the J end lost 4 bases, and 13 bases lay between the germline ends. The DNA of the CDR3 is TGTGCCAGCAGCCTCGGGAGAACCCCAGATACGCAGTATTTT. Its protein is CASSLGRTPDTQYF.

The chain has TRBV4-3 and TRBJ2-7; 11 positions match TRBD2. Germline CDR1 is LGHNA and CDR2 is YSLEER. The junction had 3 bases not matched to a gene; V was cut back by 6 bases and J by 2 bases. The CDR3 covers 14 residues. CDR3 sequence (DNA): TGCGCCAGCAGAGTGGGACTAGCGGCCTACGAGCAGTACTTC. Protein: CASRVGLAAYEQYF.

The chain joins TRBV9 to TRBJ2-7; D remains unclear. The CDR3 spans 13 residues. The germline V and J ends were trimmed by 4 bases and 1 base, with 9 bases remaining between them. CDR1 is SGDLS, CDR2 YYNGEE, per germline. Here the CDR3 reads CASSPPRSYEQYF. Here the CDR3 DNA reads TGTGCCAGCAGCCCTCCGAGGTCCTACGAGCAGTACTTC.

The chain is built from TRBV28 and TRBJ1-2; tentative D call: TRBD1 (5 bases). CDR3 length: 14 amino acids. Deletions cut 5 bases from V and 8 bases from J, with 18 bases between. Germline V gives CDR1 MDHEN, CDR2 SYDVKM. CDR3 amino acids: CASSNGGSGGGYTF. The DNA of the CDR3 is TGTGCCAGCAGTAATGGGGGGTCCGGGGGGGGCTACACCTTC.

Points on this clone: Relative to the germline gene, one junction end is altered; a read error may explain this. The genes are TRBV7-9 and TRBJ1-1; the D is unclear. CDR1 and CDR2 (germline): SEHNR, FQNEAQ (reference sequence). There are 12 residues in the CDR3. CDR3 DNA: TGTTCCAGCAGCGTGAGTGACACTGAAGCTTTCTTT. This gives the protein CSSSVSDTEAFF.